This T cell receptor beta chain was profiled in a study of blood T cell repertoires in COVID-19. Across the study: The analysed material was cDNA or gDNA that came from T cells, B-cell-depleted T cells, or PBMCs.

The assay was immunoSEQ multiplex PCR, and TCRdb's table has in-frame clones only and misses some. The sample lists about 360,000 clones; around 87% were seen once. CDR3 size: 13 residues. Germline lookup yields CDR1 SGHVS and CDR2 FNYEAQ. The ends were cut back, 3 bases at V and 0 bases at J, with 5 bases in the middle. Sequencing was done on a sample of peripheral blood. This sequence originates from a human donor in a cohort sampled during active COVID-19. The chain employs TRBV7-6 and TRBJ1-1; unclear D gene. The CDR3 DNA reads TGTGCCAGCAGCTTGTATCTGAACACTGAAGCTTTCTTT. Translation: CASSLYLNTEAFF. Looking up the rest from reference TRBV7-6 and TRBJ1-1 gives the full variable domain: GAGVSQSPRYKVTKRGQDVALRCDPISGHVSLYWYRQALGQGPEFLTYFNYEAQQDKSGLPNDRFSAERPEGSISTLTIQRTEQRDSAMYRCASSLYLNTEAFFGQGTRLTVV.